Below are 19 T cell receptor beta chains sequenced from a single sample in a study of vaccination effects on CD4 cells after COVID-19. ViraFEST expansion of antigen-specific CD4+ T cells with viral peptide pools preceded sequencing. Investigators separated out CD4+ T cells once less than 11 days of culture had passed. The person had a PCR-confirmed SARS-CoV-2 infection during March to December 2020. The table came from immunoSEQ multiplex PCR; TCRdb's copy has only in-frame clones and leaves some out. Of around 40,000 clones listed, approximately 70% are singletons. These receptors have no identified antigens. The sequencing here drew on CD4+ T cells from PBMCs cultured with a peptide pool, taken before COVID-19 vaccination. Source of these receptors: a human donor who had a prior SARS-CoV-2 infection.

The chain joins TRBV10-3 to TRBJ1-1; 7 bases are a match to TRBD1. Trimming took 3 bases from V and 1 from J; bases not matched to a gene: 2. This CDR3 region has 14 residues. Germline CDR1 reads ENHRY; CDR2 reads SYGVKD. The CDR3 sequence is CAISEQGRNTEAFF. CDR3 coding DNA: TGTGCCATCAGTGAACAGGGGAGGAACACTGAAGCTTTCTTT.

The rearrangement joins TRBV5-5 to TRBJ2-7; tentatively, D is TRBD2 (7 bases). This CDR3 region has 15 residues. Germline CDR1 is SGHKS and CDR2 is YYEKEE (reference sequence). Trimming pared 0 bases from V and 3 bases from J, leaving 13 bases between. This CDR3 is CASSLVGGAGYEQYF. DNA of the CDR3: TGTGCCAGCAGCTTGGTGGGGGGGGCAGGCTACGAGCAGTACTTC. The complete variable domain, with remaining parts taken from reference TRBV5-5 and TRBJ2-7, reads DAGVTQSPTHLIKTRGQQVTLRCSPISGHKSVSWYQQVLGQGPQFIFQYYEKEERGRGNFPDRFSARQFPNYSSELNVNALLLGDSALYLCASSLVGGAGYEQYFGPGTRLTVT.

The CDR3 bases are TGTGCCACAGCTCCGGGACAGAAAGCTAACTATGGCTACACCTTC. Translation: CATAPGQKANYGYTF. J is TRBJ1-2 and V is TRBV10-3, with 7 positions matching TRBD1. After removal of 10 bases from V and 0 bases from J, the junction contained 11 bases not matched to a gene. The CDR3 consists of 15 residues. CDR1 ENHRY and CDR2 SYGVKD come from the germline V gene.

Here the CDR3 reads CASSSTGRSHGYTF. CDR3 nucleotides: TGTGCCAGCAGCAGCACGGGACGGAGCCATGGCTACACCTTC. The chain carries TRBV11-2 and TRBJ1-2; D might be TRBD1 (5 bases). Trimming stripped 5 bases from V and 6 bases from J, with 16 bases between. The CDR3 is 14 residues long. Germline CDR1 is SGHAT and CDR2 is FQNNGV.

The chain links TRBV19 to TRBJ2-7, with TRBD2 matching over 9 bases. Germline CDR1 is LNHDA and CDR2 is SQIVND (reference sequence). This CDR3 has 15 residues. The V segment lost 3 bases and the J segment 2 bases; nucleotides outside the gene matches: 5. CDR3 residues: CASSIVSGGAYEQYF. Written as DNA, the CDR3 is TGTGCCAGTAGTATCGTTAGCGGGGGAGCCTACGAGCAGTACTTC.

V gene TRBV11-2 combines with J gene TRBJ2-7, with a weak D call TRBD2 (6 bases). Germline-derived CDR1 and CDR2 are SGHAT and FQNNGV. This CDR3 has 14 residues. V dropped 1 base and J dropped 5 bases, with 12 bases sitting between them. DNA for the CDR3: TGTGCCAGCAGCTTAGGACTAGTTTTCAACGAGCAGTACTTC. Translating gives CASSLGLVFNEQYF.

A few counts support this clone. The genes are TRBV9 and TRBJ2-5; TRBD2 is a possible D gene (6 bases). CDR3 length equals 17 residues. The germline CDR1 and CDR2 sequences are SGDLS and YYNGEE. Between the trimmed V and J ends, which lost 0 bases and 5 bases, there was a span of 20 bases. CDR3 residues: CASSVGVGGQGGETQYF. DNA for the CDR3: TGTGCCAGCAGCGTAGGGGTGGGAGGTCAGGGAGGTGAGACCCAGTACTTC.

The chain employs TRBV27 and TRBJ1-2; 9 bases map to TRBD1. Germline loops: CDR1 MNHEY, CDR2 SMNVEV (reference sequence). The CDR3 loop spans 12 amino acids. Trimming at V came to 3 bases and at J to 7 bases, leaving 0 bases not matched to a gene. CDR3 protein: CASSLTGGGYTF. CDR3 nucleotides: TGTGCCAGCAGTTTGACAGGGGGTGGCTACACCTTC.

This rearrangement joins TRBV27 to TRBJ2-7; D uncertain. This CDR3 spans 14 amino acids. CDR1 MNHEY and CDR2 SMNVEV come from the germline V gene (reference sequence). V lost 5 bases and J lost 5, with 16 bases in between. CDR3 sequence reads: CASSPRARLDEQYF. CDR3 DNA: TGTGCCAGCAGTCCGCGTGCTCGGTTAGACGAGCAGTACTTC.

This sequence joins TRBV7-2 and TRBJ2-2, with a possible D match to TRBD2 (7 bases). The CDR3 has 17 residues. CDR1 and CDR2 from the germline V gene are SGHTA and FQGNSA. V lost 6 bases, J lost 3 bases, and 20 bases lay in between. Here the CDR3 DNA reads TGTGCCAGCAGGGACAGCGGCTGGGGGGGGGACACCGGGGAGCTGTTTTTT. The encoded protein is CASRDSGWGGDTGELFF.

The V and J genes are TRBV5-1 and TRBJ2-5, with 15 bases fitting TRBD2. Trimming cost V 4 bases and J 4 bases; bases outside gene matches: 11. Germline V CDR1 and CDR2: SGHRS, YFSETQ. The CDR3 is 18 amino acids. CDR3 coding DNA: TGCGCCAGCAGCGGATCGGGACTAGCGGGGGGAGGTCCAGAGACCCAGTACTTC. Encoded protein: CASSGSGLAGGGPETQYF.

The V gene is TRBV19, the J gene TRBJ1-2, with D possibly TRBD1 on 6 matching bases. Germline CDR1 and CDR2: LNHDA and SQIVND (reference sequence). V was trimmed by 6 bases and J by 8 bases, leaving 19 bases between them. CDR3 size: 14 residues. Here the CDR3 DNA reads TGTGCCAGTAGAGCTGCTGGGGGCGTGGGCGGCTACACCTTC. This gives the protein CASRAAGGVGGYTF.

This clone has just a few counts. This chain links TRBV5-1 with TRBJ2-2; 12 bases fit TRBD2. V dropped 0 bases and J dropped 3; count of bases not matched to a gene: 9. CDR3 length: 19 residues. Germline V gene lookup returns CDR1 SGHRS and CDR2 YFSETQ. This CDR3 reads CASSLDHPSGRADTGELFF. In DNA, the CDR3 is TGCGCCAGCAGCTTGGACCACCCTAGCGGGAGGGCCGACACCGGGGAGCTGTTTTTT.

This clone occurred a few times. The V and J genes are TRBV6-4 and TRBJ1-2; the match to TRBD1 covers 7 bases. Germline V gene lookup returns CDR1 MRHNA and CDR2 SNTAGT. The CDR3 contains 14 residues. V dropped 1 base and J dropped 7; count of bases not matched to a gene: 6. The CDR3: CASSDWNRGGGYTF. The CDR3, as DNA: TGTGCCAGCAGTGACTGGAACAGGGGCGGTGGCTACACCTTC.

The chain employs TRBV6-5 and TRBJ2-3; D is perhaps TRBD1 or TRBD2 (5 bases each). Germline CDR1 reads MNHEY; CDR2 reads SVGAGI. The CDR3 covers 12 residues. Between the trimmed V and J ends, which lost 10 bases and 5 bases, there was a span of 13 bases. The DNA for the CDR3 is TGTGCCACCAGAGGGACGGTAGATACGCAGTATTTT. It translates to CATRGTVDTQYF.

CDR3 amino acids: CASSDPGRNNQPQHF. The CDR3 DNA sequence: TGTGCCAGCAGTGACCCAGGGCGAAACAATCAGCCCCAGCATTTT. V usage is TRBV6-6 and J usage is TRBJ1-5, with a weak D call TRBD1 (5 bases). Per the germline V gene, CDR1 is MNHNY and CDR2 is SVGAGI (reference sequence). The CDR3 consists of 15 residues. Between the trimmed V and J ends, which lost 5 bases and 3 bases, there was a span of 14 bases.

The chain links TRBV5-1 to TRBJ1-6; D is possibly TRBD1 (5 bases). CDR1 is SGHRS and CDR2 is YFSETQ in the germline V gene. The CDR3 is 13 residues long. V gave up 3 bases and J gave up 10 bases, with 11 bases separating them. The CDR3 nucleotides read TGCGCCAGCAGCTCATCCGACAGCTCACCCCTCCACTTT. Its translation is CASSSSDSSPLHF.

The chain links TRBV2 to TRBJ2-5; tentative D call: TRBD2 (6 bases). Trimming took off 6 bases at V and 2 bases at J, with 13 bases between the two ends. The CDR3 has 14 residues. The germline V gene encodes CDR1 SNHLY and CDR2 FYNNEI. The CDR3 region has the DNA TGTGCCAGCAGACGCGGGACGGCTCAAGAGACCCAGTACTTC. Its protein is CASRRGTAQETQYF. Supplemented by reference TRBV2 and TRBJ2-5, the full variable domain reads EPEVTQTPSHQVTQMGQEVILRCVPISNHLYFYWYRQILGQKVEFLVSFYNNEISEKSEIFDDQFSVERPDGSNFTLKIRSTKLEDSAMYFCASRRGTAQETQYFGPGTRLLVL.

The rearrangement uses TRBV7-2 and TRBJ2-7, with 7 bases lining up with TRBD1. CDR1 is SGHTA and CDR2 is FQGNSA in the germline V gene. The CDR3 has 15 residues. With V trimmed by 4 bases and J by 7 bases, 13 bases remained unmatched. The CDR3 spells CASSSRQGRYGEQYF. As DNA, the CDR3 is TGTGCCAGCAGCTCCAGACAGGGCCGGTATGGAGAGCAGTACTTC.